The 20 T cell receptor beta chains given below trace back to one sample, sequenced in a study of T cells after yellow fever vaccination. TCRdb analysed the 5' RACE reads with MiXCR anew, one entry per CDR3 protein. The table includes around 120,000 distinct CDR3 sequences, more than 5.5% detected once. Sample: CD4+ T cells sorted from PBMCs, taken roughly 46 days after the first yellow fever vaccination. The source is a man between 18 and 29 years old who received the YFV17D yellow fever vaccine.

There are many counts of this clonotype. This chain uses TRBV7-3 with TRBJ1-1, with D hard to call. Trimming took off 0 bases at V and 9 bases at J, with 11 bases between the two ends. The CDR3 has 13 amino acids. Germline V gene sequence: CDR1 SGHTA, CDR2 FQGTGA. The CDR3 DNA follows: TGTGCCAGCAGCTTAACTTCCGTGGGTCAAGCTTTCTTT. Translated, it gives CASSLTSVGQAFF.

This clonotype was seen repeatedly, ten times or more. This chain uses TRBV20-1 with TRBJ2-5; TRBD2 is a possible D gene (5 bases). The V gene's germline CDR1 is DFQATT and CDR2 SNEGSKA (reference sequence). The V and J ends lost 5 bases and 5 bases respectively, with 9 bases between them. The CDR3 totals 11 residues. The CDR3 protein is CSAGPGETQYF. CDR3 bases: TGCAGTGCTGGCCCGGGGGAGACCCAGTACTTC.

This clonotype was picked up many times. The V call is TRBV10-2, the J call TRBJ2-3; D is perhaps TRBD2 (6 bases). V lost 4 bases and J 0 bases, leaving 8 bases between the germline ends. The CDR3 is 14 amino acids. Germline CDR1 and CDR2: WSHSY and SAAADI. Here the CDR3 reads CASSVSGSTDTQYF. Here the CDR3 DNA reads TGCGCCAGCAGTGTGAGCGGGAGCACAGATACGCAGTATTTT.

The V call is TRBV21-1, the J call TRBJ1-5; the listed D gene, TRBD1, was not tested against the DNA. TRBV21-1 is noted as a pseudogene. The CDR3 spans 15 residues. The CDR3 bases are TGTGCCAGCAGCCTCAAGGGGGTGAGCAATCAGCCCCAGCATTTT. Translation gives CASSLKGVSNQPQHF.

This clonotype has a handful of counts. The chain combines TRBV25-1 with TRBJ2-7, with TRBD1 as a possible D gene (5 bases). Germline CDR1 MGHDK, CDR2 SYGVNS. The CDR3 covers 15 residues. Trimming removed 5 bases from V and 1 base from J, with 15 bases in between. Here the CDR3 reads CASSNRIGESYEQYF. CDR3 bases: TGTGCCAGCAGTAACAGGATTGGCGAGTCCTACGAGCAGTACTTC.

There are many counts of this clonotype. The genes are TRBV29-1 and TRBJ1-1, with D perhaps matching TRBD1 (5 bases). Trimming stripped 5 bases from V and 0 bases from J, with 7 bases between. CDR3 length: 12 amino acids. Germline CDR1 and CDR2: SQVTM and ANQGSEA. The CDR3 reads CSVTGLNTEAFF. CDR3 DNA sequence: TGCAGCGTTACGGGGCTGAACACTGAAGCTTTCTTT.

This clonotype was seen many times. The rearrangement links TRBV6-5 to TRBJ1-5; D remains unclear. This CDR3 has 16 residues. V shed 4 bases and J shed 0 bases, with 13 bases lying between them. The germline CDR1 and CDR2 sequences are MNHEY and SVGAGI. The CDR3 here is CASSSGPPFSNQPQHF. The CDR3 region has the DNA TGTGCCAGCAGTTCAGGCCCGCCCTTTAGCAATCAGCCCCAGCATTTT.

In this sample, this clonotype turned up many times. The genes are TRBV12-3 or TRBV12-4 and TRBJ2-6; D is ambiguous. V shed 8 bases and J shed 2 bases, with 10 bases lying between them. This CDR3 is 14 amino acids long. This CDR3 reads CASSAGPGANVLTF. The CDR3 bases are TGTGCCAGCTCGGCCGGACCTGGGGCCAACGTCCTGACTTTC.

This clonotype has just a few counts. This chain connects TRBV5-1 to TRBJ1-6, with D tentatively TRBD1 (6 bases). CDR3 length equals 15 residues. The V gene's germline CDR1 is SGHRS and CDR2 YFSETQ. V lost 5 bases and J lost 7, with 16 bases in between. CDR3 sequence (DNA): TGCGCCAGCAGAGGTTGGGGGCAATGGAATTCACCCCTCCACTTT. It encodes CASRGWGQWNSPLHF.

This clonotype was observed at least ten times. The chain links TRBV6-1 to TRBJ1-3, with TRBD1 matching over 10 bases. From germline, CDR1 is MNHNS and CDR2 SASEGT. The CDR3 runs 16 residues. The J segment lost 0 bases and the V segment lost 6 bases, leaving 5 bases of the junction unmatched. The CDR3 loop is CASRKTGGSSGNTIYF. The CDR3 DNA follows: TGTGCCAGCAGGAAGACAGGGGGCAGCTCTGGAAACACCATATATTTT.

This clonotype came up many times. The chain is built from TRBV24-1 and TRBJ2-3; D is possibly TRBD1 (5 bases). V was clipped by 4 bases and J by 0 bases, with 13 bases between them. CDR1 is KGHDR, CDR2 SFDVKD, per germline. This CDR3 is 16 amino acids long. Here the CDR3 DNA reads TGTGCCACCAGTGACGCCTCAGGGAAGAGCACAGATACGCAGTATTTT. Translating gives CATSDASGKSTDTQYF.

This clonotype was found many times. The chain is built from TRBV12-3 or TRBV12-4 and TRBJ2-1; D is possibly TRBD2 (5 bases). Trimming removed 5 bases from V and 4 bases from J, with 9 bases in between. The CDR3 sequence is 13 residues long. In DNA, the CDR3 is TGTGCCAGCAGTCCCGAGCGGTACAATGAGCAGTTCTTC. Protein: CASSPERYNEQFF.

This clonotype was seen repeatedly, ten times or more. V and J are TRBV5-1 and TRBJ2-1; 8 nucleotides match TRBD1. Germline V gene data show CDR1 as SGHRS and CDR2 as YFSETQ. Trimming removed 7 bases from V and 6 bases from J; junction bases left unmatched: 6. This CDR3 is 13 amino acids long. This chain's CDR3 is CASRLGQGNEQFF. As DNA, the CDR3 is TGCGCCAGCCGATTAGGACAGGGCAATGAGCAGTTCTTC. Using reference TRBV5-1 and TRBJ2-1 for the parts outside the CDR3, the full variable domain is KAGVTQTPRYLIKTRGQQVTLSCSPISGHRSVSWYQQTPGQGLQFLFEYFSETQRNKGNFPGRFSGRQFSNSRSEMNVSTLELGDSALYLCASRLGQGNEQFFGPGTRLTVL.

This clonotype was detected ten times or more. J is TRBJ2-6 and V is TRBV5-1; D is uncertain. Between the trimmed V and J ends, which lost 0 bases and 4 bases, there was a span of 11 bases. This CDR3 has 16 residues. The germline V gene has CDR1 SGHRS and CDR2 YFSETQ. Written as DNA, the CDR3 is TGCGCCAGCAGCTTGGATCTGCGACGCGGGGCCAACGTCCTGACTTTC. It translates to CASSLDLRRGANVLTF.

This clonotype occurred many times. The chain is built from TRBV5-1 and TRBJ2-5; D is unresolved. Germline V gives CDR1 SGHRS, CDR2 YFSETQ. Between the trimmed V and J ends, which lost 4 bases and 2 bases, there was a span of 6 bases. The CDR3 sequence is 12 residues long. The CDR3 spells CASSQEQETQYF. In nucleotides, the CDR3 is TGCGCCAGCAGCCAGGAACAAGAGACCCAGTACTTC.

This clonotype was picked up many times. The rearrangement links TRBV12-3 or TRBV12-4 to TRBJ2-5, with 7 bases fitting TRBD2. The CDR3 has 13 residues. Trimming at V came to 1 base and at J to 4 bases, leaving 0 bases not matched to a gene. This CDR3 reads CASSLGTRETQYF. The CDR3 nucleotides are TGTGCCAGCAGTTTAGGGACTAGAGAGACCCAGTACTTC.

This clonotype was counted at least ten times. This chain connects TRBV7-2 to TRBJ1-6; 11 nucleotides align to TRBD1. The CDR3 is 12 residues long. The trim removed 3 bases at V and 15 bases at J, leaving 1 base unmatched. Germline CDR1 SGHTA, CDR2 FQGNSA. The CDR3 nucleotides are TGTGCCAGCAGCTTGGACAGGGGGCTCCTCCACTTT. Its protein product is CASSLDRGLLHF.

Ten or more counts support this clonotype. V gene TRBV28 combines with J gene TRBJ2-5, with 9 nucleotides matching TRBD1. Losses at the gene ends were 6 bases for V and 1 base for J; bases not matched to a gene: 3. In germline, CDR1 is MDHEN, CDR2 SYDVKM. The CDR3 contains 14 residues. The CDR3 nucleotides are TGTGCCAGCAGCCGACAGGGGGTCCAAGAGACCCAGTACTTC. Protein: CASSRQGVQETQYF.

A few counts support this clonotype. CDR3 protein: CASSLVGGGLSGNTIYF. The CDR3 coding sequence is TGCGCCAGCAGCTTGGTTGGCGGGGGGCTCTCCGGAAACACCATATATTTT. V usage is TRBV5-1 and J usage is TRBJ1-3, with D possibly being TRBD1 (6 bases). The germline V gene encodes CDR1 SGHRS and CDR2 YFSETQ. The CDR3 is made up of 17 amino acids. V shed 0 bases and J shed 4 bases, with 17 bases lying between them.

This clonotype was counted only a few times. The chain is built from TRBV18 and TRBJ1-5; D not resolved. Trimming took 3 bases from V and 3 from J, leaving 12 bases between them. Germline values: CDR1 KGHSH, CDR2 LQKENI. This CDR3 region has 15 residues. The CDR3: CASSPMDGYNQPQHF. The CDR3 coding sequence is TGTGCCAGCTCACCTATGGACGGGTACAATCAGCCCCAGCATTTT.